Following are 11 T cell receptor beta chains from one sample sequenced in a study of T-cell reconstitution after alpha-beta-depleted transplantation in children. Preparation of the TCRbeta library involved a method that used unique molecular identifiers. TCRdb used MiXCR to reprocess the PCR reads, holding one entry per CDR3 protein. The sample includes just over 350,000 distinct CDR3 sequences, about 14% of them seen just once. The specimen was PBMCs, collected from the stem cell graft. The receptors come from a human donor who donated a stem cell graft to a child with Fanconi anemia.

A few counts support this clonotype. The chain is built from TRBV7-9 and TRBJ2-6, with no clear D. CDR1 SEHNR and CDR2 FQNEAQ come from the germline V gene (reference sequence). Trimming removed 5 bases at V and 0 bases at J, with 11 bases between. CDR3 length: 16 residues. The CDR3 spells CASSPSSSSGANVLTF. Here the CDR3 DNA reads TGTGCCAGCAGCCCCTCTTCCAGCTCTGGGGCCAACGTCCTGACTTTC.

This clonotype occurred a few times. The chain carries TRBV6-1 and TRBJ1-4, with D unresolved. Trimming stripped 4 bases from V and 3 bases from J, with 12 bases between. This CDR3 contains 15 residues. CDR1 is MNHNS, CDR2 SASEGT, per germline. CDR3 sequence reads: CASSGQLGPNEKLFF. The CDR3, as DNA: TGTGCCAGCAGTGGACAACTGGGCCCTAATGAAAAACTGTTTTTT.

This clonotype has more than one count but fewer than ten. The chain employs TRBV20-1 and TRBJ1-5; TRBD1 might be the D (5 bases). The CDR3 sequence is 12 residues long. Between the trimmed V and J ends, which lost 5 bases and 11 bases, there was a span of 16 bases. Germline CDR1 reads DFQATT; CDR2 reads SNEGSKA (reference sequence). CDR3 protein: CSAYRRLGAQHF. In nucleotides, the CDR3 is TGCAGTGCTTACAGGCGGCTCGGGGCCCAGCATTTT.

This clonotype occurred a few times. The chain joins TRBV3-1 to TRBJ1-1; a weak D match, TRBD1 (5 bases). With 7 bases removed from V and 0 bases from J, the gap between germline ends came to 9 bases. The CDR3 loop spans 13 amino acids. CDR1 is LGHDT and CDR2 is YNNKEL in the germline V gene (reference sequence). CDR3 region: CASKGTVNTEAFF. CDR3 sequence (DNA): TGTGCCAGCAAAGGGACGGTGAACACTGAAGCTTTCTTT.

The sample holds many counts of this clonotype. The rearrangement joins TRBV29-1 to TRBJ2-6; D call uncertain. The V end lost 4 bases, the J end lost 0 bases, and 13 bases lay between the germline ends. The germline gives CDR1 SQVTM, CDR2 ANQGSEA. The CDR3 is 16 amino acids. In DNA form, the CDR3 reads TGCAGCGTTGCTACGGATACAAACTCTGGGGCCAACGTCCTGACTTTC. This codes for CSVATDTNSGANVLTF.

This clonotype was recorded at least ten times. The chain employs TRBV11-2 and TRBJ1-1; perhaps TRBD1 as D (5 bases). V shed 5 bases and J shed 3 bases, with 19 bases lying between them. The CDR3 is made up of 16 amino acids. Germline loops: CDR1 SGHAT, CDR2 FQNNGV. The CDR3 protein is CASSHVRGDGDTEAFF. CDR3 sequence (DNA): TGTGCCAGCAGCCACGTCCGGGGGGACGGCGACACTGAAGCTTTCTTT.

In its sample, this clonotype was seen many times. The chain recombines TRBV4-3 with TRBJ2-5, with D perhaps TRBD2 (7 bases). V gave up 0 bases and J gave up 4 bases, with 18 bases separating them. This CDR3 region has 17 residues. The germline CDR1 and CDR2 sequences are LGHNA and YSLEER. CDR3 DNA: TGCGCCAGCAGCCAAGAAAGAAGTCGGGGGGCAGGAGAGACCCAGTACTTC. Protein sequence: CASSQERSRGAGETQYF.

A few counts support this clonotype. For the CDR3, the DNA is TGTGCCAGCAGCTTGGGACAGGGAAGGGGAAGCTACACCTTC. It specifies CASSLGQGRGSYTF. The chain joins TRBV7-9 to TRBJ1-2; TRBD1 matches 9 bases. V lost 3 bases to trimming and J lost 9 bases; unmatched junction nucleotides: 8. This CDR3 region has 14 residues. In germline, CDR1 is SEHNR, CDR2 FQNEAQ (reference sequence).

The rearrangement joins TRBV20-1 to TRBJ1-4, with a weak D call TRBD1 (5 bases). This CDR3 has 16 residues. Trimming pared 3 bases from V and 8 bases from J, leaving 22 bases between. Germline CDR1 reads DFQATT; CDR2 reads SNEGSKA (reference sequence). CDR3 DNA: TGCAGTGCTAGTGACCAAAGGGGAGGGGTGGAGGAAAAACTGTTTTTT. Protein sequence: CSASDQRGGVEEKLFF.

This clonotype was recorded at least ten times. The chain carries TRBV7-9 and TRBJ2-7; D is possibly TRBD1 (6 bases). The length of the CDR3 is 14 residues. In germline, CDR1 is SEHNR, CDR2 FQNEAQ (reference sequence). Trimming cost V 6 bases and J 4 bases, with 16 bases left between them. CDR3 sequence: CASSSPGELYEQYF. As DNA, the CDR3 is TGTGCCAGCAGTTCCCCAGGGGAACTATACGAGCAGTACTTC.

This clonotype came up a few times. This chain uses TRBV18 with TRBJ1-3, with D uncertain. The CDR3 runs 17 residues. V lost 1 base and J 0 bases, leaving 13 bases between the germline ends. Germline V gene sequence: CDR1 KGHSH, CDR2 LQKENI. This chain's CDR3 is CASSPLGAAVSGNTIYF. The CDR3, as DNA: TGTGCCAGCTCACCACTCGGCGCAGCCGTCTCTGGAAACACCATATATTTT.